At least ten counts were recorded for the clone carrying this T cell receptor beta chain. Antigen unknown. The sample belongs to a study of post-analysis software for immune sequencing data. Study background: Patients with relapsing-remitting, secondary progressive and progressive-relapsing multiple sclerosis courses were all represented.

The CDR3 spans 17 residues. The ends lost 0 bases at V and 4 bases at J; junction bases unmatched: 8. CDR1 MNHNY and CDR2 SVGAGI come from the germline V gene (reference sequence). Unique molecular identifiers had been added to the TCR beta cDNA libraries. TCRdb processed the PCR reads anew with MiXCR; each CDR3 protein has one entry. The sample lists over 700,000 distinct CDR3 sequences, 25% to 30% occurring once. Study-wide results and caveats: Relative to controls, patients had several TRBV segments at higher frequency, with TRBV5-6, TRBV5-1 and TRBV20-1 among these. Pronounced co-clustering by F measure was evident among identically batched samples. Controls had significantly higher normalized Chao1 diversity than multiple sclerosis patients.

This receptor was obtained from a girl aged 5 to 17 with multiple sclerosis. The sample comprised blood. The rearrangement uses TRBV6-6 and TRBJ2-1; 8 nucleotides line up with TRBD2. CDR3 coding DNA: TGTGCCAGCAGTTACTCCCCTACTAGCGGCATTTACAATGAGCAGTTCTTC. Translating it yields CASSYSPTSGIYNEQFF.